This T cell receptor beta chain was identified in a study of response to subunit inactivated influenza vaccine. Study-wide results and limits: Few additional T cells are recruited per seasonal influenza vaccination, authors suggested.

Concerning this clonotype itself: The antigen is not known.

TCRdb fed the RT-PCR reads into MiXCR, producing one record per CDR3 protein. The sample contains 650,000 to 700,000 distinct CDR3 sequences, about 15% of which appear only once. Sequencing used PBMCs from blood, obtained roughly 12 days after vaccination. The TCR originated in a man aged 50-60 years who received an inactivated influenza vaccine.

The DNA of the CDR3 is TGCAGTGCTACCAAACCGGCGGGGCAGGGGGGCGCAGAGACCCAGTACTTC. Amino acids: CSATKPAGQGGAETQYF. This chain joins TRBV20-1 and TRBJ2-5; TRBD1 might be the D (7 bases). CDR3 length: 17 amino acids. V lost 4 bases and J 4 bases, leaving 25 bases between the germline ends. Per the germline V gene, CDR1 is DFQATT and CDR2 is SNEGSKA (reference sequence).